This T cell receptor (beta chain) was documented in a study of T cells and copy number aberrations in small-cell lung cancer. The data were produced by immunoSEQ multiplex PCR, yet TCRdb's version contains in-frame clones alone and is incomplete. The sample lists 2,500 or so clones, approximately 81% occurring once. Germline V gene lookup returns CDR1 SGHVS and CDR2 FQNEAQ. The CDR3 loop spans 16 amino acids. V shed 4 bases and J 3 bases; nucleotides not matched to a gene: 9. All donors had upfront surgery without preoperative chemotherapy, radiotherapy or any immunotherapy. Donors were all either smokers or heavy second-hand smokers.

The chain employs TRBV7-8 and TRBJ2-1, with 7 bases that match TRBD2. The specimen was normal tissue next to the tumor. The sequence was obtained from a man aged 70 or older with small cell lung cancer. This CDR3 is CASSSLSGTLYNEQFF. In DNA form, the CDR3 reads TGTGCCAGCAGCTCCTTGAGCGGGACCCTCTACAATGAGCAGTTCTTC.